These T cell receptor beta chains were read from a single sample in a study of T cells in Graves' hyperthyroidism and ophthalmopathy. TCRdb independently ran MiXCR on the multiplex PCR reads; one entry per CDR3 protein. Seen here are around 290,000 distinct CDR3 sequences, about 14% observed once, and the top ten hold around 7.9%. The sample was blood. These receptors were collected from a woman younger than 45 with Graves' hyperthyroidism that later progressed to Graves' ophthalmopathy. The CDR3 runs from the conserved cysteine through the conserved F or W.

V gene: TRBV4-1; J gene: TRBJ1-2; CDR3 protein: CASSQASSSNYGYTF
V gene: TRBV29-1; J gene: TRBJ2-1; CDR3 protein: CSAVAGSGNEQFF
V gene: TRBV27; J gene: TRBJ2-3; CDR3 protein: CAITEGDTQYF
V gene: TRBV5-1; J gene: TRBJ1-3; CDR3 protein: CASSLQGPGNTIYF
V gene: TRBV6-8; J gene: TRBJ2-3; CDR3 protein: CASSYFEWEVVFSTDTQYF
V gene: TRBV24-1; J gene: TRBJ2-1; CDR3 protein: CATSDNHSGNDEQFF
V gene: TRBV20-1; J gene: TRBJ2-3; CDR3 protein: CSAPTASAYTDTQYF
V gene: TRBV28; J gene: TRBJ2-7; CDR3 protein: CASSLQGLAGGYEQYF
V gene: TRBV20-1; J gene: TRBJ1-2; CDR3 protein: CSARPYTGGYGYTF
V gene: TRBV11-2; J gene: TRBJ2-7; CDR3 protein: CASSPGSGAGREQYF
V gene: TRBV25-1; J gene: TRBJ2-7; CDR3 protein: CASSAGLAVYEQYF
V gene: TRBV28; J gene: TRBJ2-7; CDR3 protein: CASSSTGTGGYEQYF
V gene: TRBV15; J gene: TRBJ1-2; CDR3 protein: CATSTDRGANYGYTF
V gene: TRBV3-2; J gene: TRBJ2-1; CDR3 protein: CATSFRGASYNEQFF
V gene: TRBV4-2; J gene: TRBJ2-5; CDR3 protein: CASSQGGRSGTQYF
V gene: TRBV30; J gene: TRBJ1-4; CDR3 protein: CAWSMGQWRKLFF
V gene: TRBV5-1; J gene: TRBJ1-6; CDR3 protein: CASSLGTGLGSPLHF
V gene: TRBV18; J gene: TRBJ2-4; CDR3 protein: CASSRTGENIQYF
V gene: TRBV20-1; J gene: TRBJ1-5; CDR3 protein: CSALDSLSNQPQHF
V gene: TRBV3-2; J gene: TRBJ2-1; CDR3 protein: CASSQDWERGIYNEQFF
V gene: TRBV20-1; J gene: TRBJ2-5; CDR3 protein: CSARDQGPEKTQYF
V gene: TRBV20-1; J gene: TRBJ2-1; CDR3 protein: CSATELAGGSDEQFF
V gene: TRBV7-9; J gene: TRBJ2-3; CDR3 protein: CASSYASVSTDTQYF
V gene: TRBV20-1; J gene: TRBJ1-3; CDR3 protein: CSATLGTLSSGNTIYF
V gene: TRBV6-1; J gene: TRBJ2-5; CDR3 protein: CASSAGASGETQYF
V gene: TRBV12-3/TRBV12-4; J gene: TRBJ2-2; CDR3 protein: CASSLIAGTGELFF
V gene: TRBV6-1; J gene: TRBJ2-5; CDR3 protein: CASSEARGMETQYF
V gene: TRBV6-2/TRBV6-3; J gene: TRBJ1-6; CDR3 protein: CASRIRGPPSPLHF